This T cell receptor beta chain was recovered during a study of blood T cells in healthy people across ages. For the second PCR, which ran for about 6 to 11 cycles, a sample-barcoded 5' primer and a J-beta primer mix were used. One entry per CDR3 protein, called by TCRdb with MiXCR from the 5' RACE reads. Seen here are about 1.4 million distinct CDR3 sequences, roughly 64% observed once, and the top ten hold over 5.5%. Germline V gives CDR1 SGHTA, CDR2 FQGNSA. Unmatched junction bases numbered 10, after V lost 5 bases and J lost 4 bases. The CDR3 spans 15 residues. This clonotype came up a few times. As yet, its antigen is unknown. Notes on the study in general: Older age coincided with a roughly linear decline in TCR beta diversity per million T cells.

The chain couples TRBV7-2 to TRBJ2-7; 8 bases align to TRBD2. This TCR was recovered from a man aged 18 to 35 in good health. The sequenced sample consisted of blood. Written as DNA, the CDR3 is TGTGCCAGCAGCCCGTTTCTCGGGGGGGGTTACGAGCAGTACTTC. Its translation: CASSPFLGGGYEQYF.